This TCR beta chain comes out of a study of blood T cells in healthy people across ages. Primers used in a second PCR of about 7 to 12 cycles were a sample-barcoded 5' primer and a J-beta primer mix. In TCRdb, the 5' RACE reads were re-called with MiXCR into one record per CDR3 protein. The table records fewer than 2,000,000 distinct CDR3 sequences, 34% of them present only once. A note on this clonotype: Its target is not known. At one boundary the junction diverges from the germline segment, which might be a read error.

CDR1 and CDR2 from the germline V gene are LGHNA and YNFKEQ. The CDR3 is made up of 15 amino acids. Notes on the study in general: Among T cells, TCR beta diversity per million cells dropped roughly linearly as age rose.

The sequenced sample consisted of blood. The receptor comes from a woman aged 25 to 39 in good health. The chain has TRBV4-2 and TRBJ2-1, with a possible D match to TRBD1 (6 bases). CDR3 DNA: TGTGCCGGCAGTATTTCAGGGGCCGACGGGGCTGAGCAGTTCTTC. Protein sequence: CAGSISGADGAEQFF.